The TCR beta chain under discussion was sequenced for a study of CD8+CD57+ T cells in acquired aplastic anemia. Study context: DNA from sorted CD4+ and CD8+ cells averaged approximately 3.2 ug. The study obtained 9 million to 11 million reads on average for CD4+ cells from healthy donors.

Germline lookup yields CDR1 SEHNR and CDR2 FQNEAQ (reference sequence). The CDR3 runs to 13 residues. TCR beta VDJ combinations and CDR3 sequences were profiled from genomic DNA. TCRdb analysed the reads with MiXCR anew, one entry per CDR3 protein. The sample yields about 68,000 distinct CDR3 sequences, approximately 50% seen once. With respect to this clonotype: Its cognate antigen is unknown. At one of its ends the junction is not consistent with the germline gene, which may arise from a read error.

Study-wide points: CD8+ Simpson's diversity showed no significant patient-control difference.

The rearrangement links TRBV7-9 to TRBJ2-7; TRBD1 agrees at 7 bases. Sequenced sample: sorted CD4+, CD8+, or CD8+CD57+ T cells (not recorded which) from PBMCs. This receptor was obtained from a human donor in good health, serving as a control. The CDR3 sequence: CASSGQVSYEQYF. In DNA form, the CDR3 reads TGCGCCAGCAGCGGACAGGTCTCCTACGAGCAGTACTTC.